The rows below give T cell receptor beta chains drawn from one sample of a study of beta chain features in type 1 diabetes. Assay used: immunoSEQ multiplex PCR; TCRdb lists only in-frame clones, some missing. The sample shows fewer than 400,000 clones, 6.5% to 10% of them seen only once. Input material: central memory CD4+ T cells from blood. The receptors shown here come from a woman in her late teens or twenties in good health. Both conserved end residues are part of each CDR3. The D gene is left open where the match is weak. Size values are once, few and many counts, or a class for expanded clones, and some rows have none.

d_gene,abundance,j_gene,v_gene,CDR3nt,CDR3aa
.,.,TRBJ2-1,TRBV6-6,TGTGCCAGCAGTGCATTAAACAACAATGAGCAGTTCTTC,CASSALNNNEQFF
TRBD1,.,TRBJ2-5,TRBV7-7,TGTGCTAGCAGTCTACAGGGGGCCTCAGAGACCCAGTACTTC,CASSLQGASETQYF
.,.,TRBJ2-7,TRBV7-2,TGTGCCAGCAGCCAACAGGGAGGGTATGACGAGCAGTACTTC,CASSQQGGYDEQYF
.,.,TRBJ2-3,TRBV11-2,TGTGCCAGCAGTATGATGGCGGAGGCAGATACGCAGTATTTT,CASSMMAEADTQYF
TRBD1,few,TRBJ2-7,TRBV5-1,TGCGCCAGCAGCTTGGAACAGGGGTACGAGCAGTACTTC,CASSLEQGYEQYF
TRBD1,.,TRBJ2-3,TRBV19,TGTGCCAGTAGTCTACAGGGGGCAGGAGATACGCAGTATTTT,CASSLQGAGDTQYF
.,few,TRBJ2-1,TRBV7-2,TGTGCCAGCAGCTACGAGAGCACCTCCTACAATGAGCAGTTCTTC,CASSYESTSYNEQFF
TRBD1,.,TRBJ1-1,TRBV6-1,TGTGCCAGCAGTGAAAGTTACAGGGGGACTGAAGCTTTCTTT,CASSESYRGTEAFF
TRBD2,many,TRBJ2-6,TRBV11-2,TGTGCCAGCTCGAGCGGGGCCTCTGGGGCCAACGTCCTGACTTTC,CASSSGASGANVLTF
.,few,TRBJ1-3,TRBV4-3,TGCGCCAGCAGCCAAGGGGGTCCAGGGAGTGGAAACACCATATATTTT,CASSQGGPGSGNTIYF
.,few,TRBJ1-1,TRBV5-1,TGCGCCAGCAGCTTAACGGGGTACACTGAAGCTTTCTTT,CASSLTGYTEAFF
.,.,TRBJ2-5,TRBV2,TGTGCCAGCAGTGCAAAAGAGACCCAGTACTTC,CASSAKETQYF
.,few,TRBJ2-3,TRBV10-3,TGTGCCATCCGCTCGGGCGGTGGTCTAGGCACAGATACGCAGTATTTT,CAIRSGGGLGTDTQYF
.,few,TRBJ2-3,TRBV7-2,TGTGCCAGCAGCTTATGGGGGGCCACAGATACGCAGTATTTT,CASSLWGATDTQYF
.,.,TRBJ2-7,TRBV18,TGTGCCAGCTCACCAAGTAGCTCCTACGAGCAGTACTTC,CASSPSSSYEQYF
TRBD1,few,TRBJ2-7,TRBV11-2,TGTGCCAGCAGCTTTGGGACAGGGGGACACTACGAGCAGTACTTC,CASSFGTGGHYEQYF
.,few,TRBJ2-6,TRBV10-3,TGTGCCATCGGGGGGTCCATCCTCTCTGGGGCCAACGTCCTGACTTTC,CAIGGSILSGANVLTF
.,few,TRBJ2-1,TRBV10-3,TGTGCCATCAGTGAGTTCGCGGCGGTATACAATGAGCAGTTCTTC,CAISEFAAVYNEQFF
.,.,TRBJ1-1,TRBV6-5,TGTGCCAGCAGTTACGAACGAGGGCTTGAAGCTTTCTTT,CASSYERGLEAFF
.,many,TRBJ2-6,TRBV6-5,TGTGCCAGCAGACCAAACTGGGCTGGGGCCAACGTCCTGACTTTC,CASRPNWAGANVLTF
TRBD2,few,TRBJ2-5,TRBV10-3,TGTGCCATCAGTGATCTAGCGGGAGGACTTGGAGAGACCCAGTACTTC,CAISDLAGGLGETQYF
TRBD1,few,TRBJ1-1,TRBV29-1,TGCAGCGTCGACAGGGGCGCTGAAGCTTTCTTT,CSVDRGAEAFF
TRBD1,many,TRBJ2-5,TRBV9,TGTGCCAGCAGCGTAGTAGCAGGGGGATCGGGGGAGACCCAGTACTTC,CASSVVAGGSGETQYF
.,.,TRBJ1-2,TRBV28,TGTGCCAGCACCCATGGGCAGGGGACCTATGGCTACACCTTC,CASTHGQGTYGYTF
.,few,TRBJ2-7,TRBV28,TGTGCCAGCAAACCAGACCCGAGCTCCTACGAGCAGTACTTC,CASKPDPSSYEQYF
.,few,TRBJ1-2,TRBV19,TGTGCCAGTAAGGTGACAGGAGGCGTCTATGGCTACACCTTC,CASKVTGGVYGYTF
.,few,TRBJ2-2,TRBV28,TGTGCCAGCAGTTTAGTGGGGACCGGGGAGCTGTTTTTT,CASSLVGTGELFF
TRBD1,.,TRBJ2-2,TRBV28,TGTGCCAGCAGTGAGTCCGGGACAGGGGGCACCGGGGAGCTGTTTTTT,CASSESGTGGTGELFF
TRBD1,few,TRBJ1-2,TRBV6-5,TGTGCCAGCAGTTACGGGACAGGAGTTAACTATGGCTACACCTTC,CASSYGTGVNYGYTF
.,.,TRBJ2-1,TRBV7-2,TGTGCCAGCAGCTTAACCTTTCGTGGCGGGAAAAACAATGAGCAGTTCTTC,CASSLTFRGGKNNEQFF
TRBD2,many,TRBJ2-2,TRBV7-3,TGTGCCAGCAGCGTAACTAGCGCCACCGGGGAGCTGTTTTTT,CASSVTSATGELFF
TRBD2,.,TRBJ2-3,TRBV7-2,TGTGCCAGCAGCTTAACAATTAGCGGGGGTGGAGATACGCAGTATTTT,CASSLTISGGGDTQYF
.,.,TRBJ2-7,TRBV28,TGTGCCAGTGAAACCCAGGTTCCCTACGAGCAGTACTTC,CASETQVPYEQYF
.,few,TRBJ1-1,TRBV14,TGTGCCAGCAGCCAGGGACGTAGGGAGGAAGCTTTCTTT,CASSQGRREEAFF
TRBD1,.,TRBJ2-7,TRBV28,TGTGCCAGCACTACTTCCGGGACAGAATCCTACGAGCAGTACTTC,CASTTSGTESYEQYF
.,.,TRBJ1-1,TRBV20-1,TGCAGTGCTAGGTTCCCCGAGGAAGCTTTCTTT,CSARFPEEAFF
TRBD2,.,TRBJ2-1,TRBV9,TGTGCCAGCAGCCTCTTGCGACTAGCGGGAGGATTACTCAATGAGCAGTTCTTC,CASSLLRLAGGLLNEQFF
.,few,TRBJ2-5,TRBV15,TGTGCCACCAGCAGAGATGTGGGGGAGACCCAGTACTTC,CATSRDVGETQYF
TRBD2,.,TRBJ2-7,TRBV28,TGTGCCAGCAGTTTATTGGCTAGCGGGAAGGTCGAGCAGTACTTC,CASSLLASGKVEQYF
.,.,TRBJ2-4,TRBV15,TGTGCCACCAGCAGAGATATACAGGGTGTGAACATTCAGTACTTC,CATSRDIQGVNIQYF
.,.,TRBJ2-3,TRBV28,TGTGCCAGCACACCACCGGGAGCAGGAGATACGCAGTATTTT,CASTPPGAGDTQYF